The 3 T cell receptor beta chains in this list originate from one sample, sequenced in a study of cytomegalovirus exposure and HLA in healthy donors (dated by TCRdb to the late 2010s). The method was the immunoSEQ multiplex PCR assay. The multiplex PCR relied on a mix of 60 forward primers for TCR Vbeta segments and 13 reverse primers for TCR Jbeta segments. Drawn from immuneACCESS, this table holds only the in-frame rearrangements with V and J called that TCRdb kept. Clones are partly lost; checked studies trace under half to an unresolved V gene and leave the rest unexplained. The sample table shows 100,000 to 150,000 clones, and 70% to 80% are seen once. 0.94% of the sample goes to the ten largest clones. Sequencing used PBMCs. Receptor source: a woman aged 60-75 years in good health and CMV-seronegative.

In DNA, the CDR3 is TGTGCCAGCAGCTTGCTGGGCAGGGCGGCAGATACGCAGTATTTT. Residues: CASSLLGRAADTQYF. The chain couples TRBV7-6 to TRBJ2-3; D may be TRBD1 (5 bases). CDR3 size: 15 residues. V gave up 3 bases and J gave up 4 bases, with 14 bases separating them. CDR1 is SGHVS, CDR2 FNYEAQ, per germline.

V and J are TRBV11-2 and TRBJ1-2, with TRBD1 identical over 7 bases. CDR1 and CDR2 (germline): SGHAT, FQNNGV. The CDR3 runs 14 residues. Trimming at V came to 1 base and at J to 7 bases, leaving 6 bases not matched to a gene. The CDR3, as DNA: TGTGCCAGCAGCTTAGGACAGGGAGTCTTTGGCTACACCTTC. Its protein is CASSLGQGVFGYTF.

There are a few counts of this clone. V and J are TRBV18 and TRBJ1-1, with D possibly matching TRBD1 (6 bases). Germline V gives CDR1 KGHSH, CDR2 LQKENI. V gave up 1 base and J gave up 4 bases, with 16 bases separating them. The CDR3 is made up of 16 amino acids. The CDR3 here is CASSPQRQVRGTEAFF. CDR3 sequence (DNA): TGTGCCAGCTCACCACAAAGACAGGTTCGGGGCACTGAAGCTTTCTTT.